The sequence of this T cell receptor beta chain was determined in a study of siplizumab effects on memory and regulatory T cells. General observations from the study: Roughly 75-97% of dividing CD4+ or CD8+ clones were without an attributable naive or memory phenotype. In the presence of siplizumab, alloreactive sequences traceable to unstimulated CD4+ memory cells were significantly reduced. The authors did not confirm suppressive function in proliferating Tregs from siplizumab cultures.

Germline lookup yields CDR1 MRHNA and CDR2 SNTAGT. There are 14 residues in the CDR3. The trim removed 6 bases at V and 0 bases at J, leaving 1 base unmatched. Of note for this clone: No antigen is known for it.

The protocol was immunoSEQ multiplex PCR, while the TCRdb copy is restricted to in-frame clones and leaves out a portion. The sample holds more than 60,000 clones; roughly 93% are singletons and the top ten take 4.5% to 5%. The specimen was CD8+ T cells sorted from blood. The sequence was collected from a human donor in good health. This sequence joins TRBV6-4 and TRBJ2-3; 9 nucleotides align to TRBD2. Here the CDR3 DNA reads TGTGCCAGCAGCAGCGGGGGGAGCACAGATACGCAGTATTTT. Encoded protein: CASSSGGSTDTQYF.